This TCR beta chain was identified in a study of OX40 agonist ivuxolimab in advanced cancers. Study observations and caveats: The average count of expanded clones was higher among CD8+ T cells than among CD4+.

On this clone itself: What it binds is unknown.

Repertoires were generated with immunoSEQ multiplex PCR, while TCRdb's copy carries only in-frame clones and drops some. The profile covers tens of thousands of clones, with less than 80% appearing a single time and about 13% taken by the ten largest. CDR1 is SGHVS and CDR2 is FQNEAQ in the germline V gene. This CDR3 is built from 18 residues. V was cut by 5 bases and J by 5 bases, with 22 bases left in between. This sample comprised CD4+ or CD8+ T cells sorted from blood, obtained in a trial of the OX40 agonist ivuxolimab. The V gene is TRBV7-8, the J gene TRBJ2-6, with D unresolved. The sequence was obtained from an adult with an advanced solid tumor such as melanoma, head and neck, liver or kidney cancer. The CDR3 is CASSDIGYPQSRANVLTF. The CDR3 DNA follows: TGTGCCAGCAGCGATATAGGGTACCCACAAAGTCGGGCCAACGTCCTGACTTTC.